Each of the 24 T cell receptor beta chains below was sequenced from the same sample in a study of T cell responses to AZD1222 COVID-19 vaccine. Clones were sequenced by immunoSEQ multiplex PCR, and TCRdb holds only the in-frame ones, with some missing. The sample contains about 120,000 clones, 75% to 90% of which appear only once. Source: peripheral blood, taken on day 0 of AZD1222 vaccination. The receptors derive from an adult in good health.

CDR3 coding DNA: TGTGCCAGCAGGAGGGGACTAGCGGGAGTAAGCGAGCAGTACTTC. Translated, it gives CASRRGLAGVSEQYF. This chain links TRBV3-1 (or the pseudogene TRBV3-2) with TRBJ2-7, with TRBD2 identical over 14 bases. Germline assignment: CDR1 LGHDT and CDR2 YNNKEL (reference sequence). The ends lost 6 bases at V and 6 bases at J; junction bases unmatched: 7. The CDR3 runs to 15 residues.

The rearrangement joins TRBV6-2 or TRBV6-3 to TRBJ1-3; D is unresolved. V was trimmed by 6 bases and J by 0 bases, leaving 15 bases between them. CDR3 length: 16 residues. Per germline, CDR1 MNHEY and CDR2 SVGEGT. The CDR3, as DNA: TGTGCCAGCAGCTATGTACCACGGCCCTCTGGAAACACCATATATTTT. Its translation: CASSYVPRPSGNTIYF.

This chain connects TRBV7-2 to TRBJ2-3; D is perhaps TRBD1 (5 bases). The CDR3 is 14 amino acids. The germline V gene encodes CDR1 SGHTA and CDR2 FQGNSA. V was pared by 1 base and J by 6 bases, with 11 bases between. The CDR3 DNA reads as TGTGCCAGCAGCTTAGACAGGAATGGGGATACGCAGTATTTT. This codes for CASSLDRNGDTQYF.

This chain connects TRBV7-2 to TRBJ2-1, with TRBD2 matching over 13 bases. Losses at the gene ends were 5 bases for V and 6 bases for J; bases not matched to a gene: 7. This CDR3 comprises 16 residues. Germline V lookup: CDR1 SGHTA, CDR2 FQGNSA. The CDR3 region has the DNA TGTGCCAGCAGCGCTCCGGGACTAGCGGGGAGCAATGAGCAGTTCTTC. Protein sequence: CASSAPGLAGSNEQFF.

The chain carries TRBV29-1 and TRBJ2-3, with TRBD1 matching over 8 bases. The V segment lost 6 bases and the J segment 4 bases; nucleotides outside the gene matches: 9. Germline CDR1 SQVTM, CDR2 ANQGSEA. CDR3 length equals 14 residues. The CDR3 region is CSVGQGGGADTQYF. For the CDR3, the DNA is TGCAGCGTCGGACAGGGAGGAGGCGCAGATACGCAGTATTTT.

The chain carries TRBV7-2 and TRBJ1-3; TRBD1 aligns across 10 bases. The CDR3 extends over 15 amino acids. Trimming cost V 5 bases and J 4 bases; bases outside gene matches: 5. Germline lookup yields CDR1 SGHTA and CDR2 FQGNSA. Written as DNA, the CDR3 is TGTGCCAGCAGCCTCCGGGACAGGGGAGGAAACACCATATATTTT. It specifies CASSLRDRGGNTIYF. Drawing the rest from reference TRBV7-2 and TRBJ1-3, the complete variable domain is GAGVSQSPSNKVTEKGKDVELRCDPISGHTALYWYRQSLGQGLEFLIYFQGNSAPDKSGLPSDRFSAERTGGSVSTLTIQRTQQEDSAVYLCASSLRDRGGNTIYFGEGSWLTVV.

This chain links TRBV19 with TRBJ1-3; no clear D. The CDR3 contains 15 residues. Trimming left V 6 bases short and J 1 base short, with 13 bases between. Germline V gives CDR1 LNHDA, CDR2 SQIVND (reference sequence). The CDR3 DNA reads as TGTGCCAGTAGCCTGGCGGGATGGTCTGGAAACACCATATATTTT. It specifies CASSLAGWSGNTIYF.

This clone was detected once. The chain has TRBV5-1 and TRBJ2-5; D perhaps matches TRBD2 (5 bases). This CDR3 region has 14 residues. The germline V and J ends were trimmed by 9 bases and 0 bases, with 15 bases remaining between them. CDR1 is SGHRS, CDR2 YFSETQ, per germline. The DNA for the CDR3 is TGCGCCACCGGGATGTCCGGTTACCAAGAGACCCAGTACTTC. Its translation: CATGMSGYQETQYF.

The CDR3, as DNA: TGCGCCAGCAGCCAAGTTAACCCGGGGTATAATGAAAAACTGTTTTTT. Protein: CASSQVNPGYNEKLFF. J is TRBJ1-4 and V is TRBV4-1; D unresolved. Trimming shortened V by 1 base and J by 4 bases, and 13 bases separated the two germline ends. The germline gives CDR1 MGHRA, CDR2 YSYEKL. The CDR3 sequence is 16 residues long.

J is TRBJ2-3 and V is TRBV14; 7 nucleotides align to TRBD2. The germline V gene encodes CDR1 SGHDN and CDR2 FVKESK. After removal of 0 bases from V and 2 bases from J, the junction contained 14 bases not matched to a gene. The CDR3 is 19 amino acids. DNA of the CDR3: TGTGCCAGCAGCCAAGAGATACGGTTCCGGGGGGAAGTCACAGATACGCAGTATTTT. It codes for CASSQEIRFRGEVTDTQYF.

The chain carries TRBV7-9 and TRBJ1-4, with TRBD1 matching 9 bases. This CDR3 has 16 amino acids. CDR1 and CDR2 (germline): SEHNR, FQNEAQ (reference sequence). The junction had 4 bases not matched to a gene; V was cut back by 1 base and J by 4 bases. The chain's CDR3 is CASSLVVTGGNEKLFF. CDR3 in DNA: TGTGCCAGCAGCTTAGTTGTGACAGGGGGTAATGAAAAACTGTTTTTT. The full variable domain, in which reference TRBV7-9 and TRBJ1-4 provide the parts outside the CDR3, is DTGVSQNPRHKITKRGQNVTFRCDPISEHNRLYWYRQTLGQGPEFLTYFQNEAQLEKSRLLSDRFSAERPKGSFSTLEIQRTEQGDSAMYLCASSLVVTGGNEKLFFGSGTQLSVL.

The chain links TRBV18 to TRBJ2-1, with 8 bases identical to TRBD2. The V and J ends lost 4 bases and 4 bases, in that order; junction bases with no gene match: 6. CDR1 is KGHSH, CDR2 LQKENI, per germline. The CDR3 has 15 residues. CDR3 in amino acids: CASSRNSGTYNEQFF. In nucleotides, the CDR3 is TGTGCCAGCTCACGTAATAGCGGGACTTACAATGAGCAGTTCTTC.

The chain uses TRBV6-5 and TRBJ1-2; D is uncertain. Per the germline V gene, CDR1 is MNHEY and CDR2 is SVGAGI. Trimming removed 0 bases at V and 6 bases at J, with 14 bases between. This CDR3 comprises 15 residues. DNA of the CDR3: TGTGCCAGCAGTTACTCACCTGCACCGCTGGATGGCTACACCTTC. Amino acids: CASSYSPAPLDGYTF.

The rearrangement uses TRBV13 and TRBJ1-6; the match to TRBD1 covers 8 bases. Germline assignment: CDR1 PRHDT and CDR2 FYEKMQ (reference sequence). The CDR3 sequence is 14 residues long. V was pared by 0 bases and J by 9 bases, with 1 base of the junction left unmatched. The CDR3 sequence: CASSLGQGASPLHF. The CDR3 bases are TGTGCCAGCAGCTTAGGGCAGGGGGCTTCACCCCTCCACTTT.

V and J are TRBV9 and TRBJ2-7; TRBD1 matches at 9 bases. This CDR3 is built from 15 residues. V was clipped by 4 bases and J by 2 bases; unmatched bases: 7. Germline CDR1 is SGDLS and CDR2 is YYNGEE. CDR3 region: CASSLGTGKTYEQYF. The CDR3 DNA sequence: TGTGCCAGCAGCCTAGGGACAGGGAAAACCTACGAGCAGTACTTC.

The chain combines TRBV4-3 with TRBJ2-3; 7 bases match TRBD1. The CDR3 consists of 21 residues. Germline V gives CDR1 LGHNA, CDR2 YSLEER. V was pared by 0 bases and J by 2 bases, with 20 bases of the junction left unmatched. This CDR3 is CASSQDPPRQGPTKYTDTQYF. CDR3 coding DNA: TGCGCCAGCAGCCAAGACCCGCCAAGACAGGGACCCACTAAATACACAGATACGCAGTATTTT.

This chain connects TRBV6-4 to TRBJ1-2; no reliable D call. The germline gives CDR1 MRHNA, CDR2 SNTAGT. The CDR3 loop spans 11 amino acids. V lost 2 bases and J 8 bases, leaving 6 bases between the germline ends. The CDR3 spells CASSDGEGYTF. The CDR3, as DNA: TGTGCCAGCAGTGACGGGGAAGGCTACACCTTC.

The V and J genes are TRBV5-5 and TRBJ1-3; no clear D. The V gene's germline CDR1 is SGHKS and CDR2 YYEKEE (reference sequence). V lost 1 base to trimming and J lost 2 bases, with 13 bases between them. The CDR3 runs 16 residues. The CDR3 sequence is CASSLQVGRTGNTIYF. In DNA, the CDR3 is TGTGCCAGCAGCTTGCAGGTCGGGAGAACTGGAAACACCATATATTTT.

The chain uses TRBV6-5 and TRBJ2-1; D ambiguous. The CDR3 has 13 amino acids. Per the germline V gene, CDR1 is MNHEY and CDR2 is SVGAGI. The V gene lost 2 bases and the J gene lost 5 bases, with 7 bases spanning the gap. CDR3 loop: CASSYGWNNEQFF. The CDR3 nucleotides are TGTGCCAGCAGTTACGGCTGGAACAATGAGCAGTTCTTC.

The chain joins TRBV30 to TRBJ1-1; D not certain. V was cut by 3 bases and J by 4 bases, with 12 bases left in between. The CDR3 spans 13 residues. Germline V gene lookup returns CDR1 GTSNPN and CDR2 SVGIG (reference sequence). DNA for the CDR3: TGTGCCTGGAGAAGTTCCAGGCCCACTGAAGCTTTCTTT. As protein: CAWRSSRPTEAFF.

The V call is TRBV28, the J call TRBJ1-2; possible D gene TRBD1, 5 bases. Germline V gives CDR1 MDHEN, CDR2 SYDVKM. The CDR3 has 13 amino acids. Trimming left V 3 bases short and J 6 bases short, with 11 bases between. This CDR3 is CASSFDSPDGYTF. CDR3 nucleotide sequence: TGTGCCAGCAGTTTTGACAGTCCCGATGGCTACACCTTC.

This chain connects TRBV2 to TRBJ2-1; unclear D gene. The V gene's germline CDR1 is SNHLY and CDR2 FYNNEI. This CDR3 contains 13 residues. Trimming removed 6 bases at V and 5 bases at J, with 11 bases between. The CDR3 is CASSQERNNEQFF. CDR3 coding DNA: TGTGCCAGCAGCCAAGAGAGGAACAATGAGCAGTTCTTC.

This clone appeared a single time. Written as DNA, the CDR3 is TGTGCCAGCAGTCGGACAGGCGACTCTGGAAACACCATATATTTT. Translating gives CASSRTGDSGNTIYF. The J gene is TRBJ1-3, the V gene TRBV6-5; 7 bases are shared with TRBD1. The CDR3 runs to 15 residues. V was pared by 5 bases and J by 0 bases, with 4 bases of the junction left unmatched. The germline CDR1 and CDR2 sequences are MNHEY and SVGAGI.

This chain connects TRBV5-8 to TRBJ2-1; the D call may be TRBD1 or TRBD2 (5 bases each). The germline CDR1 and CDR2 sequences are SGHTS and YDEGEE. This CDR3 has 15 amino acids. The ends were cut back, 5 bases at V and 4 bases at J, with 16 bases in the middle. This CDR3 is CASRARDGVYNEQFF. The CDR3 region has the DNA TGTGCCAGCAGAGCCCGGGACGGAGTTTACAATGAGCAGTTCTTC.